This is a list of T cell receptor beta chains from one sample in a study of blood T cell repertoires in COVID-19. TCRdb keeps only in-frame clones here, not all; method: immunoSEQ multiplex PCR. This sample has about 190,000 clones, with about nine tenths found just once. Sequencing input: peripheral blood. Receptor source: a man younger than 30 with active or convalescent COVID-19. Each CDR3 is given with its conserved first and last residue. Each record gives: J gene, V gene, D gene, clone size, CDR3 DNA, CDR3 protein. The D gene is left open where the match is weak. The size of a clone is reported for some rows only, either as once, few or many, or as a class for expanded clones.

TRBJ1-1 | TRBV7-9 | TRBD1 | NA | TGTGCCAGCAGCTTAGAGTGGACAGGGAACACTGAAGCTTTCTTT | CASSLEWTGNTEAFF
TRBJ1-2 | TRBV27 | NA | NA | TGTGCCAGCAGTTTAAAAGGCGGATCCTATGGCTACACCTTC | CASSLKGGSYGYTF
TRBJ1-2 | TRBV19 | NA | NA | TGTGCCAGTATCCGGACCCCCGAGGGCTATGGCTACACCTTC | CASIRTPEGYGYTF
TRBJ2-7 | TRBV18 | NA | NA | TGTGCCAGCTCACAACAGCCAGAGCAGTACTTC | CASSQQPEQYF
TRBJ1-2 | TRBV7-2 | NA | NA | TGTGCCAGCAGCCCCCAATGGGGGACATTTTATGGCTACACCTTC | CASSPQWGTFYGYTF
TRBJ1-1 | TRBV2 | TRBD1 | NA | TGTGCCAGCAGGAGGGACAGGGGGGGGACTGAAGCTTTCTTT | CASRRDRGGTEAFF
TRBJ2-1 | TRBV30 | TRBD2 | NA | TGTGCCTGGTTAAGGCGGGGGGGCTACAATGAGCAGTTCTTC | CAWLRRGGYNEQFF
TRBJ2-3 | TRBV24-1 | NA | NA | TGTGCCACCAGTGGAAGGGGGGGCCCCACAGATACGCAGTATTTT | CATSGRGGPTDTQYF
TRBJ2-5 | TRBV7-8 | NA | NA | TGTGCCAGCAGCTTTCAGCTGAGGGAGACCCAGTACTTC | CASSFQLRETQYF
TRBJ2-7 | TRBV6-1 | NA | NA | TGTGCCAGCAGTGAACTATACTCCTACGAGCAGTACTTC | CASSELYSYEQYF
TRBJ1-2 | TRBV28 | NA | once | TGTGCCAGCAGGGGGGCCTCTAACTATGGCTACACCTTC | CASRGASNYGYTF
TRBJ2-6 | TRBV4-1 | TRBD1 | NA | TGCGCCAGCAGCCCAAGGGGACAGGATCCCTCTGGGGCCAACGTCCTGACTTTC | CASSPRGQDPSGANVLTF
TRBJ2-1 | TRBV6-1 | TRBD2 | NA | TGTGCCAGCAGTGTGCCCCTTACTAGCGATTACAATGAGCAGTTCTTC | CASSVPLTSDYNEQFF
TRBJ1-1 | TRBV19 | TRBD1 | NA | TGTGCCAGTAGCTGGAGACAGGGGACTGAAGCTTTCTTT | CASSWRQGTEAFF
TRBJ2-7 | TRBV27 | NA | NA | TGTGCCAGCAGTTTGTGGCAGGACTACGAGCAGTACTTC | CASSLWQDYEQYF
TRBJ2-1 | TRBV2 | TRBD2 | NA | TGTGCCAGCAGTGGGACTAGATGGGAGCAGTTCTTC | CASSGTRWEQFF
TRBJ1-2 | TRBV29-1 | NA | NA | TGCAGCGCCTTCAGCGACTCGTTCGGCTACACCTTC | CSAFSDSFGYTF
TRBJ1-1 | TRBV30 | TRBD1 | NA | TGTGCCTATAAAAGACAGGGGGATGACACTGAAGCTTTCTTT | CAYKRQGDDTEAFF
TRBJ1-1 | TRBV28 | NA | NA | TGTGCCAGCAGTGGGGACATTTTAAACGGCGAAGCTTTCTTT | CASSGDILNGEAFF
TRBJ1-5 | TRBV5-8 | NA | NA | TGTGCCAGCAGCGCCGAGGCGTACAATCAGCCCCAGCATTTT | CASSAEAYNQPQHF
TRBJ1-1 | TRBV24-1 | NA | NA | TGTGCCACCAGTGATTCATACAGGGATGAAGCTTTCTTT | CATSDSYRDEAFF
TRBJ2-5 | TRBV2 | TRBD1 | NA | TGTGCCAGCAGATTGACAGGGGGTAATCCAGAGACCCAGTACTTC | CASRLTGGNPETQYF
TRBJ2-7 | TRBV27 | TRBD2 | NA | TGTGCCAGCAGTTTACTAGCGGGGGACTCCTACGAGCAGTACTTC | CASSLLAGDSYEQYF
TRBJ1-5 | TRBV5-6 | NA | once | TGTGCCAGCAGCCTACGCAGGGGTGTAACCAGCTCTGGCAATCAGCCCCAGCATTTT | CASSLRRGVTSSGNQPQHF
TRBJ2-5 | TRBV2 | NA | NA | TGTGCCAGCAGTGAATCGCCCACAGGGCCGGAGACCCAGTACTTC | CASSESPTGPETQYF
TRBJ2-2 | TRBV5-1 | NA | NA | TGCGCCAGCAGCTTGGGTGCGTCAGGGGTCTCCGGGGAGCTGTTTTTT | CASSLGASGVSGELFF
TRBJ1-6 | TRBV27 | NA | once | TGTGCCAGCCGCTTGGGTGGGGCTTGGTCCTATAATTCACCCCTCCACTTT | CASRLGGAWSYNSPLHF
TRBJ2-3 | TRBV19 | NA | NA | TGTGCCAGTAGTATAGGGGCAGGTAGCACAGATACGCAGTATTTT | CASSIGAGSTDTQYF
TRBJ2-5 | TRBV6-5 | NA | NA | TGTGCCAGCAGACCCCCCACAGGGTACGAAGAGACCCAGTACTTC | CASRPPTGYEETQYF
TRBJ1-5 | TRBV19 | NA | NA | TGTGCCAGTAGTATCGGCAGGAACAATCAGCCCCAGCATTTT | CASSIGRNNQPQHF
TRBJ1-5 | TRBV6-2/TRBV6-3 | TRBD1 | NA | TGTGCCAGCAGTTCCCGACAGGGTTTTAATCAGCCCCAGCATTTT | CASSSRQGFNQPQHF
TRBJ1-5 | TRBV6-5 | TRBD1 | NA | TGTGCCAGCAGAGGGACAGGTGAAAGGCAGCCCCAGCATTTT | CASRGTGERQPQHF
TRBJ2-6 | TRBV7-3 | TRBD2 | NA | TGTGCCAGCAGCTTAAAGGGGAGGGGCGATGGGGCCAACGTCCTGACTTTC | CASSLKGRGDGANVLTF
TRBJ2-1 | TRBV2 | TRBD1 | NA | TGTGCCAGCAGTGAGTCGGGACAGTCCTACAATGAGCAGTTCTTC | CASSESGQSYNEQFF
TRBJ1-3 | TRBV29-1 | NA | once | TGCAGCGTCAGAAGCTCTGGAAACACCATATATTTT | CSVRSSGNTIYF
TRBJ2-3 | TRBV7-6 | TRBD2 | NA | TGTGCCAGCAGCCCACGGACTAGCGGGGGTGGGGATACGCAGTATTTT | CASSPRTSGGGDTQYF
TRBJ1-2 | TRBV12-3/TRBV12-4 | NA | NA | TGTGCCAGCAGTTTAGTCTTAAACTATGGCTACACCTTC | CASSLVLNYGYTF
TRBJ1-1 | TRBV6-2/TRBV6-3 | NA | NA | TGTGCCAGCAGTAGAACAGGGTGGGCTGAAGCTTTCTTT | CASSRTGWAEAFF
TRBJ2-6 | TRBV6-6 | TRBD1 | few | TGTGCCAGCAGTCGACAGGGGGCATGGGGGGCCAACGTCCTGACTTTC | CASSRQGAWGANVLTF
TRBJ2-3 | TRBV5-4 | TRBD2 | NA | TGTGCCAGCAGCTCGATAGCGGGACCCACAGATACGCAGTATTTT | CASSSIAGPTDTQYF
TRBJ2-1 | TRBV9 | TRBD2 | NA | TGTGCCAGCAGCCCCTCGGGAATAGCGGGGGAGAGGGAGCAGTTCTTC | CASSPSGIAGEREQFF
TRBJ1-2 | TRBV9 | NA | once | TGTGCCAGCCTCAACAGGGACTATGGCTACACCTTC | CASLNRDYGYTF
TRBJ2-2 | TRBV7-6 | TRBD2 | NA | TGTGCCAGCAGCTTAGAAAGTAGCGGGAGGGCCGGGGAGCTGTTTTTT | CASSLESSGRAGELFF
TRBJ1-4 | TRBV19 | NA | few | TGTGCCAGTAGTATCGGTCGTCGGACACATAATGAAAAACTGTTTTTT | CASSIGRRTHNEKLFF
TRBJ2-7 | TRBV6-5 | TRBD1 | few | TGTGCCAGCAGTAAACATGGGACAGGGGCCCAGGAGCAGTACTTC | CASSKHGTGAQEQYF
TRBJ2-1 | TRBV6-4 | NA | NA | TGTGCCAGCAGTGTAAATCCGGGGTCCTACAATGAGCAGTTCTTC | CASSVNPGSYNEQFF
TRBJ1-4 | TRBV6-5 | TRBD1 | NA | TGTGCCAGCAGTCTAGACAGGGAAACGGGACTGTTTTTT | CASSLDRETGLFF
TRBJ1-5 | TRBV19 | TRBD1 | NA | TGTGCCAGTAGTACCGGGACAGGGCGGGGTCAGCCCCAGCATTTT | CASSTGTGRGQPQHF
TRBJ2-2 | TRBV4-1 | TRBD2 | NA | TGCGCCAGCAGCCAAAGGACTAGCCCTCATCCCGCCATTACCGGGGAGCTGTTTTTT | CASSQRTSPHPAITGELFF